This T cell receptor beta chain stems from a study of blood T cells in healthy people across ages. Through a sample-barcoded 5' primer and a J-beta primer mix, a second PCR was run for roughly 6 to 12 cycles. MiXCR, applied by TCRdb to the 5' RACE reads, yields one record per CDR3 protein. This table has some 900,000 distinct CDR3 sequences, about 44% appearing once. The length of the CDR3 is 10 residues. V dropped 4 bases and J dropped 5 bases, with 5 bases sitting between them. Germline V CDR1 and CDR2: SQVTM, ANQGSEA. This clonotype was counted only a few times. Sequenced: blood. The chain carries TRBV29-1 and TRBJ1-1, with D unresolved. The sequence was collected from a man under 40 in good health. CDR3 region: CSVAYTEAFF. As DNA, the CDR3 is TGCAGCGTTGCCTATACTGAAGCTTTCTTT.